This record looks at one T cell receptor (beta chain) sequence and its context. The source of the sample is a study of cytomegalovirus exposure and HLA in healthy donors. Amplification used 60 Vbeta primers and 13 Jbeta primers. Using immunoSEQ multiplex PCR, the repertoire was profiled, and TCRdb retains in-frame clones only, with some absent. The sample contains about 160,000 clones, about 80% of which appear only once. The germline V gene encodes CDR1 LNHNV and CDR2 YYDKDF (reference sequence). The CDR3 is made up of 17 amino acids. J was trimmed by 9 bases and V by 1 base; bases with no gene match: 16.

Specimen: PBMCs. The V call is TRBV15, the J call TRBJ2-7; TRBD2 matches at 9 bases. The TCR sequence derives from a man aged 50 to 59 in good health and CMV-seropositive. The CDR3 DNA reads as TGTGCCACCAGCAGAGTTAGCGGGGGTTTGGGACCTAGTGGGCAGTACTTC. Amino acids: CATSRVSGGLGPSGQYF.